This T cell receptor (beta chain) was captured in a study of OX40 agonist ivuxolimab in advanced cancers. Study results and limitations: Among patients with partial responses at 0.1-3.0 mg/kg, clonal expansion was among the lowest.

Germline CDR1 is MDHEN and CDR2 is SYDVKM. V was cut by 5 bases and J by 2 bases, with 16 bases left in between. The CDR3 runs 15 residues. This clone was observed once. Its antigen is as yet unknown. Method: immunoSEQ multiplex PCR; TCRdb's copy keeps in-frame clones and lacks some. This sample carries 6,000 or so clones, 80% to 90% of them seen once, and the ten largest clones take 26%. The genes are TRBV28 and TRBJ2-7, with D possibly called TRBD1 or TRBD2 (5 bases each). This sequence originates from an adult with an advanced solid tumor such as melanoma, head and neck, liver or kidney cancer. This specimen was CD4+ or CD8+ T cells sorted from blood, taken in a trial of the OX40 agonist ivuxolimab. CDR3 loop: CASSPRGLGPYEQYF. Written as DNA, the CDR3 is TGTGCCAGCAGTCCCCGTGGACTGGGACCCTACGAGCAGTACTTC.